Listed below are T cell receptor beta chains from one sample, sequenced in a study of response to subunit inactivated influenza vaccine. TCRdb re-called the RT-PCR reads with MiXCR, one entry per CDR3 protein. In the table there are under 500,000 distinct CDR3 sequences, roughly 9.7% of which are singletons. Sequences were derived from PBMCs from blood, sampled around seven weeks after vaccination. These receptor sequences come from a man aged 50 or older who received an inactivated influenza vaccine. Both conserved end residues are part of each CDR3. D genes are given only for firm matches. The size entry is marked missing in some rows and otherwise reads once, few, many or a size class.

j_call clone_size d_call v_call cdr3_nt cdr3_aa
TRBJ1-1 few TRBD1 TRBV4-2 TGTGCCAGCAGCCAAGCAGGGGGCTTGAACACTGAAGCTTTCTTT CASSQAGGLNTEAFF
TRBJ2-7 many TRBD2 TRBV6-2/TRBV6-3 TGTGCCAGCAGTTTCCCCGGGGGGAACTACGAGCAGTACTTC CASSFPGGNYEQYF
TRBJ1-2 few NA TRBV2 TGTGCCAGCAGTGAAGGAGGGTCAGGGTACGGCTACACCTTC CASSEGGSGYGYTF
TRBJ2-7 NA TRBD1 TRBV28 TGTGCCAGCAGTTTGACAGGGGGCCACTACGAGCAGTACTTC CASSLTGGHYEQYF
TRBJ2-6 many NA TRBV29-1 TGCAGCGTTGTCGTGCCGTCCTCTGGGGCCAACGTCCTGACTTTC CSVVVPSSGANVLTF
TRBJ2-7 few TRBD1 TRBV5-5 TGTGCCAGCAGCTTGGGTGTTCACAGGGGGAACGAGCAGTACTTC CASSLGVHRGNEQYF
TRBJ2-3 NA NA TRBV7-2 TGTGCCAGCAGCTTAGGTTCGGCACCAGATACGCAGTATTTT CASSLGSAPDTQYF
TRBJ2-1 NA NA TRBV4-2 TGTGCCAGCAGCCACCCCCGGGATAATGAGCAGTTCTTC CASSHPRDNEQFF
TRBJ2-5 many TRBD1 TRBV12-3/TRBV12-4 TGTGCCAGCAGTTACGGGACAGGCCAAGAGACCCAGTACTTC CASSYGTGQETQYF
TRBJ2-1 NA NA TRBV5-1 TGCGCCAGCAGCGATAGACTAGCAGGAGGGGGGAATGAGCAGTTCTTC CASSDRLAGGGNEQFF
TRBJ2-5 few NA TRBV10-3 TGTGCCATCAGTGGGAATTTTTTAGAGACCCAGTACTTC CAISGNFLETQYF
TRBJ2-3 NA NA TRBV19 TGTGCCAGTAGTATAGATCTATGGTCGTTGGGGGATACGCAGTATTTT CASSIDLWSLGDTQYF
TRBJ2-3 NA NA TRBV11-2 TGTGCCAGCAGCGCGGCTGGAATAAGCACAGATACGCAGTATTTT CASSAAGISTDTQYF
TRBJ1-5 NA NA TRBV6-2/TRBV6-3 TGTGCCAGCAGGCGCCCAGGCGGTAGCAATCAGCCCCAGCATTTT CASRRPGGSNQPQHF
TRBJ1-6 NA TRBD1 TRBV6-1 TGTGCCAGCAGCCACGGACAGGGCAATAATTCACCCCTCCACTTT CASSHGQGNNSPLHF
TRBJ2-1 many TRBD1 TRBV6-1 TGTGCCAGCTCTAGACGGGACAGTTTGTACAATGAGCAGTTCTTC CASSRRDSLYNEQFF
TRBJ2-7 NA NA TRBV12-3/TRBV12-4 TGTGCCAGCAGTTTAGCCGGACTCACCTACGAGCAGTACTTC CASSLAGLTYEQYF
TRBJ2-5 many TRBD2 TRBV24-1 TGTGCCACCAGTGATTCTACCGGGACTAGCGGGAGTATGATGGAGACCCAGTACTTC CATSDSTGTSGSMMETQYF
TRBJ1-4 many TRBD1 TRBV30 TGTGCCTGGTCCGGGACAGGGAGGGACGAAAAACTGTTTTTT CAWSGTGRDEKLFF
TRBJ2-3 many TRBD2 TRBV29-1 TGCAGCGTTGACAGCGGGGGGGAACATAGCACAGATACGCAGTATTTT CSVDSGGEHSTDTQYF
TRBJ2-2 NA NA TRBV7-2 TGTGCCAGCAGCCGAGGGGGGTTCGGGGAGCTGTTTTTT CASSRGGFGELFF
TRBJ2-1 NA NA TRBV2 TGTGCCAGCAGTGAGACCCGGGACAATGAGCAGTTCTTC CASSETRDNEQFF
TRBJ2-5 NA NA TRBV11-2 TGTGCCAGCAGCTCCCTTAAACGGACGGACGAAGGGACCCAGTACTTC CASSSLKRTDEGTQYF
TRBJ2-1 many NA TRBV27 TGTGCCAGCAGTTTATCTCATACCTCCTACAATGAGCAGTTCTTC CASSLSHTSYNEQFF
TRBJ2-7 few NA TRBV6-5 TGTGCCAGCAGTCACCGGGCCTACATGAACCACTACGAGCAGTACTTC CASSHRAYMNHYEQYF
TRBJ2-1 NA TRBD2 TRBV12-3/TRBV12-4 TGTGCCAGCAGTTTCCGGCTAGCGGGAGTGAGTGAGCAGTTCTTC CASSFRLAGVSEQFF
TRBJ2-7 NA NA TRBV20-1 TGCTGTGCTAGAAACTTGGGACTCTCACTCTCCTACGAGCAGTACTTC CCARNLGLSLSYEQYF
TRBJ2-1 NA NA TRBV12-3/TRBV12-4 TGTGCCAGCAGTCCTTACGGGGGGCCCTACAATGAGCAGTTCTTC CASSPYGGPYNEQFF
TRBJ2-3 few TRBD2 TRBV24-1 TGTGCCACCAGTGGCGGGGGTGCCCCCCGTACGCAGTATTTT CATSGGGAPRTQYF
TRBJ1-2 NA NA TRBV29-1 TGCAGCGTTGACGAGGGGGTCGGCTACACCTTC CSVDEGVGYTF
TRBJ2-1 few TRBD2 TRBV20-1 TGCAGTGGCAAACCTAGCGGGGGAATATACAATGAGCAGTTCTTC CSGKPSGGIYNEQFF
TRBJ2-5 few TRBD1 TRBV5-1 TGCGCCAGCGGCCAAAAACAGGGGGCTACGGAGACCCAGTACTTC CASGQKQGATETQYF
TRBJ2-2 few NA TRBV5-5 TGTGCCAGCAGCTTGGTGCCAACAGGTTTATCGACCGGGGAGCTGTTTTTT CASSLVPTGLSTGELFF
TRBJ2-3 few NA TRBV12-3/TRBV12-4 TGTGCCAGCACCAGACGCGATACGCAGTATTTT CASTRRDTQYF
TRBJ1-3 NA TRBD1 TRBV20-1 TGCAGTGCCGGACAGGGGACGTCCGGAAACACCATATATTTT CSAGQGTSGNTIYF
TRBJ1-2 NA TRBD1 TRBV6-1 TGTGCCAGCAGGCGCCGGGACAGGGGTTTGAGTGGCTACACCTTC CASRRRDRGLSGYTF
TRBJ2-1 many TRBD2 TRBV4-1 TGCGCCAGCAGCCAGATAAGGGTCTGGACTAGCGGGGCTAATGAGCAGTTCTTC CASSQIRVWTSGANEQFF
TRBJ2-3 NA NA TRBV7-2 TGTGCCAGCAGCACCCCAGGAAATACGCAGTATTTT CASSTPGNTQYF
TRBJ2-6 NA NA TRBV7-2 TGTGCCAGCAGTAAAGGAATGGCTGGGGCCAACGTCCTGACTTTC CASSKGMAGANVLTF
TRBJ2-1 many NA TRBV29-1 TGCAGCGTAGGGTCTCTCTCCTACAATGAGCAGTTCTTC CSVGSLSYNEQFF
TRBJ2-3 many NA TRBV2 TGTGCCAGCAGTGAATCAAGGAGCTGGAGTAGCACAGATACGCAGTATTTT CASSESRSWSSTDTQYF
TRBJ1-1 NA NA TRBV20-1 TGCAGTGCTAGAAGCGGGTTCCTGAACACTGAAGCTTTCTTT CSARSGFLNTEAFF
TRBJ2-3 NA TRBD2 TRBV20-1 TGCAGACCCGGGGGACTAGCGGGCACAGATACGCAGTATTTT CRPGGLAGTDTQYF
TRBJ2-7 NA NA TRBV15 TGTGCCACCAGCTCGGGGATTGGGTCCTACGAGCAGTACTTC CATSSGIGSYEQYF
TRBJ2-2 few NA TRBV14 TGTGCCAGCAGCCCTTTCCCCGGGGAGCTGTTTTTT CASSPFPGELFF
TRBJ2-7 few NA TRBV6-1 TGTGCCAGCAGTCTTTCGAAAAGCTCCTACGAGCAGTACTTC CASSLSKSSYEQYF
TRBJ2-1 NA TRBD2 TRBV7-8 TGTGCCAGCAGAAGGGCTTGGACTAGCGGGGGTCATGAGCAGTTCTTC CASRRAWTSGGHEQFF
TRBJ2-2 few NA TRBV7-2 TGTGCCAGCAGCCTCACTGCTCTGAGAACCGGGGAGCTGTTTTTT CASSLTALRTGELFF
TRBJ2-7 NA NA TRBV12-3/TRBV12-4 TGTGCCAGCAGTTTACGGGGGGCGGACGAGCAGTACTTC CASSLRGADEQYF
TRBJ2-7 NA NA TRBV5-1 TGCGCCAGCAGATCTAGGACAGAGGGCGGCCACGAGCAGTACTTC CASRSRTEGGHEQYF
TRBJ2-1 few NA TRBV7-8 TGTGCCAGCAGCCCTTTGGTGAGAAATGAGCAGTTCTTC CASSPLVRNEQFF
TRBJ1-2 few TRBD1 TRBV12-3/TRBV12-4 TGTGCCAGCAGGGGACAGGGCCTTCGCCACGGTGGCTACACCTTC CASRGQGLRHGGYTF
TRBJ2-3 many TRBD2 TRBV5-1 TGCGCCAGCAGCTGGCCTCTCCTAGCGGGGGGCCCCACAGATACGCAGTATTTT CASSWPLLAGGPTDTQYF